The table lists the clone carrying this T cell receptor (beta chain) with a few counts. The antigen is undetermined. Looked up from germline, CDR1 is SGHVS and CDR2 is FQNEAQ. V dropped 5 bases and J dropped 6 bases, with 14 bases sitting between them. This CDR3 spans 15 amino acids. This record comes from a study of early T cells in non-severe SARS-CoV-2 infection. In the study overall: Sequenced bulk RNA came from whole blood that was unsorted, and chains were unpaired. Study-wide results and caveats: Sequences matched to VDJdb favored anti-spike CD8 responses, while private and CD4 specificities were missed.

Attached unique molecular identifiers marked individual cDNA molecules. MiXCR, applied by TCRdb to the 5' RACE reads, yields one record per CDR3 protein. The data contain approximately 56,000 distinct CDR3 sequences, over 9.5% of them singletons. Sequencing input: whole blood. The chain has TRBV7-8 and TRBJ1-6; a possible D gene is TRBD1 (6 bases). This TCR came from an adult who was a healthcare worker with PCR-confirmed SARS-CoV-2 infection or an uninfected control (not recorded which). The CDR3 sequence: CASSTGQMFNSPLHF. CDR3 coding DNA: TGTGCCAGCAGCACGGGACAAATGTTTAATTCACCCCTCCACTTT.